This record concerns one T cell receptor beta chain sequence. Its antigen is currently not known. No qualities accompany the bases; no much larger clone lies one base away. The data were taken from a study of cytomegalovirus exposure and HLA in healthy donors (dated by TCRdb to 2016 to 2017). Regarding the complete study: An earlier analysis of roughly 630 of the donors reported 250 to 300 Gb of sequence data and around 120 million unique TCR beta sequences from 150 million to 200 million T cells. Using immunosequencing, the study profiled T cell repertoires from 500 to 800 subjects and related those repertoires to cytomegalovirus serostatus. A handful of DR-DQ haplotypes were handled as single units for association and clustering because linkage in the cohort was strong. The later analysis used no new phenotypic data to find candidate immune exposures, relying instead on TCR beta sequences and their occurrence across donors. To study patterns of TCR occurrence, a later analysis re-analyzed previously published TCR beta repertoires from under 750 donors and added high-resolution HLA genotyping. The study combined high-throughput TCR immunosequencing, statistical association of individual TCRs with disease status, and machine learning to predict cytomegalovirus infection status. An earlier analysis of 587 of the donors used high-throughput TCR beta sequencing to judge whether each TCR beta V gene segment behaved as functional or pseudogenic. Alongside the repertoire data, information on donor age, sex, ethnicity and CMV serostatus was compiled. The number of typed donors differed by locus: about 620-630 for A, B, C, DRB1 and DQB1; 500 to 550 for DQA1; approximately 600 for DPA1; and some 470 for DPB1. Class I and class II HLA loci were covered by the typing at four-digit resolution. Besides the first cohort of around 670 subjects, a separate validation cohort made up of about 120 different subjects was used. The study was designed to test whether signatures of past pathogen exposure could be identified by cataloging public T cell receptors. The genetic ancestry cluster associated with self-reported Caucasian donors included 81% of the 398 genotyped donors. Across some 400 genotyped donors of the cohort, an average of about 250,000 unique TCR beta nucleotide sequences per donor were sequenced, and approximately 17% of those sequences were non-productive. All discovery cohort repertoires had been generated on a single sequencing platform. A later genetic analysis took genome-wide SNP genotypes for about 65% of the 666 donors and used that subset as a discovery cohort. About 280 gigabases of sequencing data and tens of millions of unique TCR sequences made up an early release that covered several hundred HLA-typed donors. Overall study outcomes, separate from this receptor: HLA typing was unavailable for some donors at each locus, so association tests used only the typed subset. Linkage disequilibrium might explain the correlated functional status among segregating V segments, but an unknown experimental factor could not be ruled out. The sequencing pipeline was judged likely to have produced a cluster of highly shared sequence variants as a technical artifact. The classifier was reported to diagnose cytomegalovirus status with high specificity and sensitivity in both the original and validation cohorts. At a false discovery rate of 0.05, a later analysis linked about 17,000 TCR beta sequences to specific HLA alleles. The study gave a list of around 170 TCR beta chains associated with cytomegalovirus. An association between a missense DCLRE1C variant and V-gene and J-gene trimming of TCR beta chains was found in a later genetic analysis and replicated in an independent cohort. In a later analysis, the rate of TCR association differed among HLA loci, with DRB1 alleles having the most associated TCRs and HLA-C alleles having the fewest. Because counts were too low, 15 to 20 rarely observed V segments, including chromosome 9 orphons, were excluded from the earlier analysis of several hundred of the donors. Most CMV-associated TCR beta chains appeared to be HLA-restricted in a later analysis, and the HLA associations seemed to be driven largely by CMV exposure. When HLA alleles, especially DR and DQ, strongly co-occurred, TCR associations were difficult to assign to individual alleles. While some public TCRs were present in many individuals, most TCR sequences turned up only very rarely across donors. A few of the identified cytomegalovirus-associated TCR beta chains were confirmed in vitro to be specific for cytomegalovirus antigens. Compared with equally common non-associated chains, HLA-associated TCR beta chains in a later analysis were more clonally expanded and had lower generation probabilities. A further reported finding was that TCR beta sequences accurately predicted the HLA-A and HLA-B alleles for most subjects in the first cohort. According to a later analysis, parvovirus B19, influenza, CMV and Epstein-Barr virus appeared linked to several top co-occurrence clusters. It was suggested by the authors that the approach could potentially be generalized to other disease states and immunological phenotypes. Broadly in line with IMGT annotations, most TCR beta V segments showed up in productive rearrangements about 87% or about 30% of the time in an earlier analysis of around 600 of the donors. The 87-base-pair reads could not distinguish some IMGT-functional V segments, including TRBV6-2 and TRBV6-3, so those segments were excluded. In a later genetic analysis, fewer N-insertions in productive TCRs were reported among donors in an Asian-associated ancestry cluster than the approximately 670-donor mean. Presence/absence analyses assumed roughly uniform sequencing depth across donors, an assumption that may not hold. Immune exposure information for the cohort was limited to CMV serostatus. The cohort was sequenced for TCR beta chains only, and without alpha or paired-chain data the features that could be detected were limited.

In total, over 600 healthy bone marrow donors made up the cohort. At the time of sampling, every cohort member was nominally healthy, though immune exposures that went unrecorded were likely present. The donor tested CMV seropositive, placing the donor among the 250 to 350 seropositive members of the cohort. Each donor provided a peripheral blood sample, and peripheral blood mononuclear cells were used for TCR beta sequencing. The Qiagen DNeasy Blood Extraction Kit was used to extract genomic DNA from the blood cell samples. Looking up the germline V gene (reference sequence) yields CDR1 SEHNR and CDR2 FQNEAQ. The germline V end is reduced by 5 bases and the J end by 2 bases; junction bases left unmatched: 5. The CDR3 starts with the cysteine, ends with the phenylalanine, and has 17 residues. Only the CDR3 DNA is retained, 51 bases long and in frame from the first base. The protocol used for the library was the immunoSEQ multiplex PCR assay. The multiplex PCR relied on a mix of 60 forward primers for TCR Vbeta segments and 13 reverse primers for TCR Jbeta segments. The CDR3 region of rearranged TCR beta genes was amplified from genomic DNA with a multiplex PCR assay. On the Illumina HiSeq System, the amplified TCR beta libraries were sequenced as 87-base-pair reads. Per the authors' processing: In a later analysis, some 80 million unique TCR beta chains were counted across the approximately 640 repertoires, and roughly 11 million of these chains were shared by at least two donors. To remove PCR and sequencing errors, raw reads were error-corrected and collapsed into unique sequences using a nearest-neighbor algorithm that merged closely related sequences. V, D and J gene segments were assigned by aligning CDR3 sequences to IMGT reference sequences. For a sequence to be retained, a match of at least six nucleotides was required to both a V gene segment and a J gene segment. Rearrangements were classified as productive when the CDR3 lacked stop codons and remained in frame with V and J, and all other rearrangements were classified as non-productive. Following IMGT convention, CDR3 was defined as the stretch from the second conserved V-encoded cysteine to the conserved J-encoded phenylalanine. In an earlier analysis of 550 to 650 of the donors, sequences lacking an unambiguous match to a single V gene segment were excluded. An earlier analysis of 587 of the donors classified V segments as functional when productive rearrangements were above 56.7% and as segregating when the standard deviation between donors was above 5%. To diagnose cytomegalovirus status from the catalog of TCR beta chain sequences, a statistical classification framework was built. In a later analysis, TCR nucleotide sequences were compared against IMGT/GENE-DB human TR gene sequences so that V and J genes could be assigned. Using the TCRdist pipeline, a later analysis assigned CDR3 sequences along with most-parsimonious VDJ recombination scenarios. In a later analysis, every TCR beta chain was defined by the combination of its CDR3 amino acid sequence and its V-gene family, and reads without a unique V-gene family were dropped. To address suspected cross-contamination and a sequencing artifact, a later analysis removed approximately 590 highly shared, low-generation-probability nucleotide sequences. In a later analysis, a clonal expansion index was calculated for each public chain from normalized within-repertoire ranks of inferred template counts. A later analysis computed generation probabilities with a VDJ recombination model fitted to out-of-frame rearrangements, and checked the results against IGoR. In a later analysis, TCR-TCR, TCR-HLA and TCR-CMV co-occurrence was scored with hypergeometric tests, and a repertoire-size bias correction was applied to TCR pairs. To estimate false discovery rates, a later analysis permuted the HLA or CMV assignments 20 times. In a later analysis, co-occurring TCRs were grouped using DBSCAN, with TCRdist sequence similarity added in when clustering inside HLA-allele-positive subsets. For co-occurrence clustering, repertoires with fewer than 30,000 or more than 120,000 public chains were excluded, along with roughly 5 repertoires with anomalous nucleotide sharing. In TCRdb, the immuneACCESS table is reduced to in-frame sequences with V and J assigned. These tables do not hold every clone; where another copy was compared, an unresolved V gene accounts for under half, and the others remain unexplained. V and J calls plus clone size are reproduced from that table; the DNA served to infer D and trimming. The sample table shows some 92,000 clones, and about 80% are seen once. The ten largest clonotypes hold approximately 11% of the sample.

The chain links TRBV7-9 with TRBJ2-1, and TRBD2 aligns with 14 junction nucleotides. This receptor was obtained from a man between 18 and 35 years old in good health and CMV-seropositive. Sequenced input: PBMCs. The sequenced DNA is TGTGCCAGCAGCCCGGGGACTAGCGGGGGCCCCTACAATGAGCAGTTCTTC. Its product reads: CASSPGTSGGPYNEQFF.